This T cell receptor (beta chain) was recovered during a study of blood T cell repertoires in COVID-19 (TCRdb year 2020). In terms of the full investigation: Samples from collaborators originated in the United States, Italy and Spain and spanned both the acute and convalescent phases of COVID-19. A de-identified subject ID, COVID-19 status, age in years and sex were almost always included in the sample metadata. The material from the prospective study consisted of cDNA or gDNA derived from T cells, B-cell-depleted T cells, or PBMCs. The samples were drawn from two sources: the first 160 participants of the ongoing ImmuneRACE study, and 950 to 1,500 subjects contributed by 6 global collaborators. Subjects who had been exposed to COVID-19, were actively infected with it, or had recovered from it provided the deeply sampled blood TCRbeta repertoires that made up the dataset. HLA class I and class II types, where available, came from metadata supplied by the sample provider rather than from assay-based typing. The repertoires were released in a freely available public database intended as a resource for research on the immune response to SARS-CoV-2. Beyond this particular receptor, the publication reports: The quantity of clinical and demographic metadata differed by source and by participant and was supplied without curation.

Participants in the prospective study were enrolled through a virtual design, were aged about 18 to 90 years, and lived in roughly 24 United States geographic areas. In the prospective study, participants were assigned to cohorts based on the clinical history participants reported in a screening survey and a study questionnaire. In the prospective study, whole blood, serum and a nasopharyngeal or oropharyngeal swab were collected from each participant by mobile phlebotomists. Participants in the prospective study had the option to provide additional blood draws and questionnaires over a roughly 2-month period. Blood samples from the prospective study were shipped frozen or at room temperature prior to DNA extraction. The immunoSEQ Assay, a bias-controlled multiplex PCR, was used to amplify TCRbeta CDR3 regions from genomic DNA. The source study handled its data this way. Nucleated cell counts per sample were estimated from amplification of reference gene primers within the assay. To quantify the absolute abundance of each unique TCRbeta CDR3 rearrangement, sequence reads were collapsed and filtered. Productive Simpson clonality was computed per sample as the square root of Simpson's diversity index over productive rearrangements. TCRdb holds this immuneACCESS table with in-frame rearrangements only. Some clones are missing; in checked studies, unresolved V genes explain under half, and the rest has no known cause. For V, J and clone size, that table is used; D and trimming come from the DNA. The sample table contains 200,000 to 250,000 clones; only one count was recorded for roughly 87% of them. Around 6% of the sample is held by the ten biggest clonotypes.

As for this clone: Its antigen is still unknown. Per-base quality was not reported, and no clone a single base away is much larger than it.

V and J are truncated by 1 base and 9 bases respectively, leaving an intervening sequence of 10 bases. From cysteine to phenylalanine, the CDR3 is 12 amino acids long. The DNA shown is the 36-base CDR3, in frame from base 1. The germline V gene encodes CDR1 SQVTM and CDR2 ANQGSEA. This TCR was recovered from a woman aged 30 to 39 with acute COVID-19. Sequencing was carried out using PBMCs or T cells enriched from blood (not recorded which). The V gene is TRBV29-1 and the J gene is TRBJ2-4; a tentative D call is TRBD2 (6 bases match). The sequenced DNA: TGCAGCGTTGAAGGGAGGGTGGGCATTCAGTACTTC. This sequence encodes CSVEGRVGIQYF.